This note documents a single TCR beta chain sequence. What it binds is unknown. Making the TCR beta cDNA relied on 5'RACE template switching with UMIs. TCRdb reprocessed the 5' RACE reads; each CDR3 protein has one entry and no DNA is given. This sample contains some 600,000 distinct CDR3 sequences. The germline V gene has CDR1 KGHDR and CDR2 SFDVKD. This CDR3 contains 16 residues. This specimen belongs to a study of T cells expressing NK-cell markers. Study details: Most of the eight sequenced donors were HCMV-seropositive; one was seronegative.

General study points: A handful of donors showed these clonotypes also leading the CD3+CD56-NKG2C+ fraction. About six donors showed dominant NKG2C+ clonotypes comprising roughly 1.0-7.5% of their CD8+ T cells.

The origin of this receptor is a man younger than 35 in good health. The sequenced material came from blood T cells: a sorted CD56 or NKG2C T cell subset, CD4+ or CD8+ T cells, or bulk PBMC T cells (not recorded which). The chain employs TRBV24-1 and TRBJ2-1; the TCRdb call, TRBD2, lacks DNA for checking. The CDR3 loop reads CATSELLAGGPNEQFF.